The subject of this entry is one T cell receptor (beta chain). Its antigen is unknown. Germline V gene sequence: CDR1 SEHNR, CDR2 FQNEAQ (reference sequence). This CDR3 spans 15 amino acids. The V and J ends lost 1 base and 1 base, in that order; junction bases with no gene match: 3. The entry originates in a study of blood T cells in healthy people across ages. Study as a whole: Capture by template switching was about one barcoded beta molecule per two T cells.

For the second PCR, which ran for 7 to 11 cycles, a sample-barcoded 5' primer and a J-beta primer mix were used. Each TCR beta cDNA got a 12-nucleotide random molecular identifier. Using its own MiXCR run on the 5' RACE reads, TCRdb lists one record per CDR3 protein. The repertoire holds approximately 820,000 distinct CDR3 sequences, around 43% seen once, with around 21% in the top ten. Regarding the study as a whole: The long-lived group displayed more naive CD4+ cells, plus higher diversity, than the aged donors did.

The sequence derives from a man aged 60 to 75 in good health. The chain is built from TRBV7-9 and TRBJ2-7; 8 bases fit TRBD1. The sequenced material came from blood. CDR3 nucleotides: TGTGCCAGCAGCTTAGGACAGGGGAAATCCTACGAGCAGTACTTC. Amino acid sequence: CASSLGQGKSYEQYF.